A selection of T cell receptor beta chains follows, all from one sample in a study of T cell responses to AZD1222 COVID-19 vaccine. Measured with immunoSEQ multiplex PCR; TCRdb has only the in-frame clones, and not every one. The sample holds approximately 100,000 clones, approximately 91% seen once. Here the sequenced sample was peripheral blood, taken on day 0 of AZD1222 vaccination. Receptors originate from an adult in good health. Each CDR3 is given without its conserved first and last residue.

V	J	CDR3
TRBV5-1	TRBJ2-5	ASSLQGQGVAETQY
TRBV4-1	TRBJ2-3	ASSPLEGSTDTQY
TRBV19	TRBJ1-1	ASSIGMNTEAF
TRBV11-1	TRBJ1-2	ASSRGQSFYGYT
TRBV7-2	TRBJ1-1	ASSLESLTEAF
TRBV5-4	TRBJ2-3	ASSFRGGGDTQY
TRBV6-2/TRBV6-3	TRBJ1-1	ASSETVNTEAF
TRBV2	TRBJ2-7	ASSESRVLTYEQY
TRBV7-2	TRBJ1-2	ASSLAGTASSYGYT
TRBV12-3/TRBV12-4	TRBJ1-4	ASSFGRGEKLF
TRBV19	TRBJ2-4	ASSPAGDRGKNIQY
TRBV7-2	TRBJ1-3	ASSLIGSSGNTIY
TRBV6-1	TRBJ2-1	ASSDWQGARYNEQF
TRBV28	TRBJ2-7	ASSPQGREILEQY
TRBV27	TRBJ2-7	ASSLSVQGQGYEQY
TRBV28	TRBJ1-5	ASSGSNQPQH
TRBV6-2/TRBV6-3	TRBJ2-7	ASSYSMSRGAYEQY
TRBV21-1	TRBJ2-1	ASSKWSVHEQF
TRBV6-1	TRBJ1-6	ASSERAGGSNSPLH
TRBV7-6	TRBJ2-7	ASSLAHGEQY
TRBV19	TRBJ2-1	ASRGSGGRNEQF
TRBV28	TRBJ1-2	ASRKPGQGDGYT
TRBV6-6	TRBJ1-2	ASSSGYGYT
TRBV7-2	TRBJ2-5	ASSLGEGGQETQY
TRBV11-2	TRBJ1-2	ASKGQGHYGYT
TRBV6-2/TRBV6-3	TRBJ1-1	ASSVTQGQNTEAF
TRBV29-1	TRBJ1-1	SVGRGPGEGNTEAF
TRBV3-1/TRBV3-2	TRBJ1-3	ASSQPGSTGISGNTIY
TRBV10-3	TRBJ1-1	AISESGTGVQAF
TRBV2	TRBJ1-2	ASSETQVDGYT
TRBV5-5	TRBJ1-1	ASSPGRGASILVPEAF
TRBV7-2	TRBJ2-1	ASSPQASYNEQF
TRBV11-2	TRBJ1-3	ASSLDPQGAAGNTIY
TRBV28	TRBJ1-5	ASISGGSGNQPQH
TRBV25-1	TRBJ2-7	AREPLTQGPLYEQY